The 24 T cell receptor beta chains in this list originate from one sample, sequenced in a study of technical replicates of blood from a handful of donors. This table comes from immunoSEQ multiplex PCR, and its TCRdb copy is limited to in-frame clones, with some not included. Of some 74,000 clones listed, over 85% are singletons. Material for sequencing was T cells isolated from PBMCs. The receptors come from a human donor in good health.

This clone has only one observation. The chain links TRBV6-6 to TRBJ1-3; 7 nucleotides match TRBD1. From germline, CDR1 is MNHNY and CDR2 SVGAGI (reference sequence). V trimming: 4 bases; J trimming: 0 bases; junction bases outside the gene matches: 0. The length of the CDR3 is 14 residues. CDR3: CASSWTGSGNTIYF. In DNA, the CDR3 is TGTGCCAGCAGTTGGACAGGCTCTGGAAACACCATATATTTT.

The chain couples TRBV28 to TRBJ2-2; D may be TRBD1 (5 bases). This CDR3 is built from 13 residues. The V and J ends lost 5 bases and 6 bases respectively, with 10 bases between them. Germline CDR1 is MDHEN and CDR2 is SYDVKM. Written as DNA, the CDR3 is TGTGCCAGCAGTCCAAGGGGATCCGGGGAGCTGTTTTTT. This sequence encodes CASSPRGSGELFF.

V is TRBV5-1 and J is TRBJ1-1, with D possibly matching TRBD1 (6 bases). Germline CDR1 and CDR2: SGHRS and YFSETQ. Deletions cut 4 bases from V and 5 bases from J, with 12 bases between. The CDR3 sequence is 13 residues long. CDR3 protein: CASSMSQGTEAFF. The CDR3, as DNA: TGCGCCAGCAGCATGTCCCAGGGGACTGAAGCTTTCTTT.

This chain links TRBV11-2 with TRBJ2-3; D uncertain. There are 13 residues in the CDR3. Per germline, CDR1 SGHAT and CDR2 FQNNGV. V was cut by 1 base and J by 11 bases, with 13 bases left in between. CDR3 region: CASSLVLYPGQYF. The DNA of the CDR3 is TGTGCCAGCAGCTTAGTGCTCTATCCTGGGCAGTATTTT. Looking up the rest from reference TRBV11-2 and TRBJ2-3 gives the full variable domain: EAGVAQSPRYKIIEKRQSVAFWCNPISGHATLYWYQQILGQGPKLLIQFQNNGVVDDSQLPKDRFSAERLKGVDSTLKIQPAKLEDSAVYLCASSLVLYPGQYFGPGTRLTVL.

This chain joins TRBV29-1 and TRBJ2-7, with no clear D. The germline V gene encodes CDR1 SQVTM and CDR2 ANQGSEA. The CDR3 consists of 11 residues. The germline V and J ends were trimmed by 4 bases and 7 bases, with 11 bases remaining between them. In nucleotides, the CDR3 is TGCAGCGTTGCCCCGACACGGGAGCAGTACTTC. Encoded protein: CSVAPTREQYF.

The chain carries TRBV11-3 and TRBJ1-3, with 7 bases aligning to TRBD1. Per the germline V gene, CDR1 is SGHNT and CDR2 is YENEEA. V was clipped by 5 bases and J by 0 bases; unmatched bases: 7. This CDR3 is built from 16 residues. The CDR3 DNA follows: TGTGCCAGCAGCAGGGACAGTCCCGCCTCTGGAAACACCATATATTTT. This sequence encodes CASSRDSPASGNTIYF.

The chain uses TRBV6-1 and TRBJ1-5; unclear D gene. Germline V CDR1 and CDR2: MNHNS, SASEGT. V was clipped by 2 bases and J by 6 bases, with 8 bases between them. This CDR3 contains 13 residues. The CDR3 loop is CASSELDGQPQHF. DNA of the CDR3: TGTGCCAGCAGTGAACTAGACGGTCAGCCCCAGCATTTT.

This chain connects TRBV5-5 to TRBJ2-7, with D unclear. This CDR3 is built from 16 residues. The V and J ends lost 1 base and 3 bases respectively, with 17 bases between them. The germline V gene encodes CDR1 SGHKS and CDR2 YYEKEE (reference sequence). The CDR3 reads CASSLPYKRSGYEQYF. CDR3 nucleotide sequence: TGTGCCAGCAGCTTGCCTTACAAGCGTTCGGGCTACGAGCAGTACTTC.

CDR3 sequence reads: CASSFELAYEQYF. As DNA, the CDR3 is TGCGCCAGCAGCTTCGAGTTAGCCTACGAGCAGTACTTC. This chain links TRBV5-1 with TRBJ2-7; D remains unclear. The CDR3 consists of 13 residues. Germline-derived CDR1 and CDR2 are SGHRS and YFSETQ. Trimming pared 2 bases from V and 2 bases from J, leaving 8 bases between.

The CDR3 DNA reads as TGTGCCAGCAGTTCAGGACTAGCGGGCGAGCAGTACTTC. This sequence encodes CASSSGLAGEQYF. The chain joins TRBV6-5 to TRBJ2-7; 11 nucleotides match TRBD2. CDR3 length: 13 residues. J lost 6 bases, V lost 4 bases, and 2 bases had no gene match. Germline lookup yields CDR1 MNHEY and CDR2 SVGAGI.

The chain joins TRBV19 to TRBJ1-2, with TRBD1 matching 12 bases. This CDR3 has 15 amino acids. V gave up 7 bases and J gave up 5 bases; unmatched junction bases: 8. Germline V gene data show CDR1 as LNHDA and CDR2 as SQIVND (reference sequence). Written as DNA, the CDR3 is TGTGCCAGTACTTGGCCGGGACAGGGGGCTTATGGCTACACCTTC. Its protein is CASTWPGQGAYGYTF. The full variable domain, in which reference TRBV19 and TRBJ1-2 provide the parts outside the CDR3, is DGGITQSPKYLFRKEGQNVTLSCEQNLNHDAMYWYRQDPGQGLRLIYYSQIVNDFQKGDIAEGYSVSREKKESFPLTVTSAQKNPTAFYLCASTWPGQGAYGYTFGSGTRLTVV.

This chain connects TRBV27 to TRBJ2-1; 12 nucleotides line up with TRBD2. From germline, CDR1 is MNHEY and CDR2 SMNVEV (reference sequence). V trimming: 5 bases; J trimming: 7 bases; junction bases outside the gene matches: 0. The CDR3 spans 13 residues. CDR3 region: CASSLAGGNEQFF. The CDR3 bases are TGTGCCAGCAGTCTAGCGGGAGGGAATGAGCAGTTCTTC.

This clone was detected only once. The chain employs TRBV11-2 and TRBJ1-4; D possibly corresponds to TRBD1 (5 bases). This CDR3 contains 15 residues. From germline, CDR1 is SGHAT and CDR2 FQNNGV. Trimming cost V 3 bases and J 0 bases, with 8 bases left between them. Here the CDR3 reads CASSFGAATNEKLFF. The CDR3 bases are TGTGCCAGCAGCTTTGGGGCTGCAACTAATGAAAAACTGTTTTTT.

The rearrangement joins TRBV7-2 to TRBJ2-5, with TRBD1 matching 8 bases. This CDR3 has 14 residues. Germline trimming cut 2 bases from V and 1 base from J; bases unmatched to any gene: 0. CDR1 is SGHTA and CDR2 is FQGNSA in the germline V gene. The CDR3 protein is CASSLTGGQETQYF. The CDR3 nucleotides are TGTGCCAGCAGCTTAACAGGGGGCCAAGAGACCCAGTACTTC.

This clone was counted once. This rearrangement joins TRBV4-3 to TRBJ1-3; 9 nucleotides agree with TRBD1. The CDR3 totals 17 residues. V was clipped by 0 bases and J by 4 bases; unmatched bases: 7. Germline values: CDR1 LGHNA, CDR2 YSLEER. The CDR3 DNA follows: TGCGCCAGCAGCCAAGAGGGGTTACAGGGGGCAGGAAACACCATATATTTT. It encodes CASSQEGLQGAGNTIYF.

The chain employs TRBV4-1 and TRBJ1-4; D might be TRBD1 (6 bases). Germline lookup yields CDR1 MGHRA and CDR2 YSYEKL. V was cut by 2 bases and J by 8 bases, with 15 bases left in between. This CDR3 has 15 residues. CDR3 nucleotide sequence: TGCGCCAGCAGCCAATATCTACAGGGCTCCGAAAAACTGTTTTTT. This translates into CASSQYLQGSEKLFF.

The chain is built from TRBV29-1 and TRBJ2-1; 8 nucleotides match TRBD2. After removal of 4 bases from V and 6 bases from J, the junction contained 2 bases not matched to a gene. Germline CDR1 SQVTM, CDR2 ANQGSEA. The CDR3 consists of 12 residues. This CDR3 reads CSVGLAGNEQFF. In nucleotides, the CDR3 is TGCAGCGTTGGGCTAGCGGGCAATGAGCAGTTCTTC.

This clone appeared a single time. V gene TRBV30 combines with J gene TRBJ1-3; 9 nucleotides line up with TRBD1. Germline values: CDR1 GTSNPN, CDR2 SVGIG (reference sequence). J gave up 2 bases and V 0 bases, and 8 bases lay outside the gene matches. This CDR3 is 17 amino acids long. The CDR3 reads CAWSVVQGALTGNTIYF. CDR3 bases: TGTGCCTGGAGTGTGGTACAGGGGGCTTTAACTGGAAACACCATATATTTT.

This clone was found a few times. This chain uses TRBV30 with TRBJ2-1; D remains ambiguous. Germline V gives CDR1 GTSNPN, CDR2 SVGIG (reference sequence). There are 13 residues in the CDR3. With 0 bases removed from V and 7 bases from J, the gap between germline ends came to 10 bases. CDR3 protein: CAWSVDNANEQFF. The CDR3 bases are TGTGCCTGGAGTGTAGACAACGCGAATGAGCAGTTCTTC.

The J gene is TRBJ2-7, the V gene TRBV10-3; TRBD2 aligns across 8 bases. Germline assignment: CDR1 ENHRY and CDR2 SYGVKD. The V segment lost 8 bases and the J segment 5 bases; nucleotides outside the gene matches: 5. This CDR3 contains 12 residues. CDR3 nucleotide sequence: TGTGCCATCGGGCGGGGGGTACACGAGCAGTACTTC. Residues: CAIGRGVHEQYF.

This rearrangement joins TRBV2 to TRBJ1-2; 7 bases align to TRBD1. The CDR3 is 16 amino acids. Looked up from germline, CDR1 is SNHLY and CDR2 is FYNNEI. Trimming removed 3 bases from V and 4 bases from J; junction bases left unmatched: 11. CDR3 sequence: CASSDFRDSYGYGYTF. The CDR3 DNA follows: TGTGCCAGCAGTGATTTTCGGGACAGTTATGGCTATGGCTACACCTTC.

The V and J genes are TRBV19 and TRBJ2-2, with 7 bases fitting TRBD2. Per germline, CDR1 LNHDA and CDR2 SQIVND (reference sequence). The CDR3 has 15 amino acids. The J segment lost 1 base and the V segment lost 8 bases, leaving 7 bases of the junction unmatched. CDR3: CASLQVAGNTGELFF. The CDR3 DNA reads as TGTGCCAGTCTGCAAGTAGCGGGGAACACCGGGGAGCTGTTTTTT.

The rearrangement uses TRBV21-1 and TRBJ2-7; the D segment call TRBD2 is taken from the table without a DNA check. TRBV21-1 counts as a pseudogene. CDR3 length: 11 amino acids. Here the CDR3 DNA reads TGTGCCGTACCGGGGGCCTACGAGCAGTACTTC. Translation gives CAVPGAYEQYF.

This chain connects TRBV19 to TRBJ1-1; a weak D match, TRBD1 (6 bases). CDR1 LNHDA and CDR2 SQIVND come from the germline V gene (reference sequence). The CDR3 sequence is 12 residues long. Trimming took 6 bases from V and 8 from J, leaving 13 bases between them. The DNA of the CDR3 is TGTGCCAGTAGCCCCAGGGGAGAGGAAGCTTTCTTT. Translation gives CASSPRGEEAFF.